The 17 T cell receptor beta chains presented below share a single source sample, sequenced in a study of beta chain features in type 1 diabetes. Their cognate antigens are unknown. Study-wide results and caveats: Among patients with Type 1 diabetes, TCRB CDR3s were moderately but significantly shorter in every one of the four CD4+ subsets.

Since all of the isolated RNA was reverse transcribed, expressed TCRB transcripts were what got sequenced. TCRdb's copy holds only in-frame clones and misses some; the assay was immunoSEQ multiplex PCR. The repertoire consists of around 40,000 clones, with about 66% occurring once and the leading ten covering less than 2.5%. Material for sequencing was Tregs from blood. Receptor source: a woman aged 18 to 35 with type 1 diabetes.

The chain joins TRBV18 to TRBJ2-5; D unresolved. This CDR3 region has 14 residues. V dropped 3 bases and J dropped 4 bases, with 12 bases sitting between them. Germline CDR1 KGHSH, CDR2 LQKENI. CDR3 DNA: TGTGCCAGCTCACCTCCTAGGATTAGAGAGACCCAGTACTTC. Translation: CASSPPRIRETQYF. Full variable domain (rest looked up from reference TRBV18 and TRBJ2-5): NAGVMQNPRHLVRRRGQEARLRCSPMKGHSHVYWYRQLPEEGLKFMVYLQKENIIDESGMPKERFSAEFPKEGPSILRIQQVVRGDSAAYFCASSPPRIRETQYFGPGTRLLVL.

The chain combines TRBV19 with TRBJ1-5; 10 bases are shared with TRBD1. Germline CDR1 and CDR2: LNHDA and SQIVND (reference sequence). The CDR3 contains 19 residues. Unmatched junction bases numbered 16, after V lost 7 bases and J lost 1 base. This CDR3 is CASIGKTGGADTSNQPQHF. CDR3 bases: TGTGCCAGTATAGGAAAGACAGGGGGCGCGGATACGAGCAATCAGCCCCAGCATTTT.

The chain has TRBV7-9 and TRBJ1-4; TRBD1 matches 7 bases. CDR3 length: 13 amino acids. The J segment lost 7 bases and the V segment lost 5 bases, leaving 4 bases of the junction unmatched. The germline V gene has CDR1 SEHNR and CDR2 FQNEAQ (reference sequence). CDR3 sequence (DNA): TGTGCCAGCAGCCCAGGGGGACGTGAAAAACTGTTTTTT. Protein product: CASSPGGREKLFF.

The CDR3 loop is CASSLKTGGPLAKNIQYF. Written as DNA, the CDR3 is TGTGCCAGCAGCTTAAAGACAGGGGGTCCACTAGCCAAAAACATTCAGTACTTC. The chain carries TRBV7-2 and TRBJ2-4; 9 nucleotides agree with TRBD1. J lost 0 bases, V lost 2 bases, and 8 bases had no gene match. This CDR3 has 18 residues. The germline CDR1 and CDR2 sequences are SGHTA and FQGNSA.

The CDR3 here is CASSQGTQAGANQPQHF. The CDR3 DNA follows: TGTGCCAGCAGCCAAGGGACCCAGGCAGGGGCCAATCAGCCCCAGCATTTT. This chain joins TRBV4-2 and TRBJ1-5; possibly TRBD1 for D (6 bases). The CDR3 length is 17 residues. Trimming cost V 1 base and J 3 bases, with 16 bases left between them. Looked up from germline, CDR1 is LGHNA and CDR2 is YNFKEQ.

The chain is built from TRBV6-6 and TRBJ2-3; 14 bases align to TRBD2. V shed 6 bases, J shed 5 bases, and the junction held 7 bases outside the gene matches. This CDR3 region has 16 residues. The germline CDR1 and CDR2 sequences are MNHNY and SVGAGI (reference sequence). Here the CDR3 DNA reads TGTGCCAGCAGCCGGGGACTAGCGGGAGTTTTAGATACGCAGTATTTT. This gives the protein CASSRGLAGVLDTQYF.

The chain couples TRBV9 to TRBJ2-7, with 11 bases identical to TRBD1. With 0 bases clipped from V and 6 bases from J, the junction kept 5 bases outside the gene matches. Germline V CDR1 and CDR2: SGDLS, YYNGEE. This CDR3 contains 15 residues. CDR3 in DNA: TGTGCCAGCAGCGTAGGCGGGACAGGGGGGCGCGAGCAGTACTTC. It is translated as CASSVGGTGGREQYF.

This clone was observed a handful of times. This chain uses TRBV6-1 with TRBJ2-7; 8 nucleotides line up with TRBD1. The CDR3 loop spans 12 amino acids. Trimming removed 6 bases from V and 5 bases from J; junction bases left unmatched: 3. Germline V gene sequence: CDR1 MNHNS, CDR2 SASEGT. The CDR3 loop reads CASRRTGNEQYF. As DNA, the CDR3 is TGTGCCAGCAGGAGGACAGGGAACGAGCAGTACTTC.

The sample holds a few counts of this clone. This rearrangement joins TRBV10-3 to TRBJ1-2, with D perhaps TRBD1 (5 bases). With 6 bases removed from V and 5 bases from J, the gap between germline ends came to 13 bases. This CDR3 is built from 13 residues. The germline gives CDR1 ENHRY, CDR2 SYGVKD. This chain's CDR3 is CAIRDGGTYGYTF. In DNA form, the CDR3 reads TGTGCCATCAGGGACGGTGGGACTTATGGCTACACCTTC.

The chain links TRBV27 to TRBJ2-5; TRBD1 might be the D (6 bases). Germline V lookup: CDR1 MNHEY, CDR2 SMNVEV (reference sequence). This CDR3 region has 15 residues. The ends were cut back, 4 bases at V and 10 bases at J, with 22 bases in the middle. CDR3 loop: CASSSGTRVSEDQYF. In DNA form, the CDR3 reads TGTGCCAGCAGTTCCGGGACACGGGTTTCGGAAGACCAGTACTTC.

The chain is built from TRBV18 and TRBJ1-2; 7 bases fit TRBD1. Per germline, CDR1 KGHSH and CDR2 LQKENI. The CDR3 extends over 13 amino acids. Unmatched junction bases numbered 1, after V lost 2 bases and J lost 4 bases. The CDR3 DNA is TGTGCCAGCTCACCAGGGACAGCCTATGGCTACACCTTC. It specifies CASSPGTAYGYTF.

J is TRBJ2-2 and V is TRBV11-2; TRBD2 matches 7 bases. Germline values: CDR1 SGHAT, CDR2 FQNNGV. Trimming removed 4 bases from V and 5 bases from J; junction bases left unmatched: 19. The CDR3 totals 19 residues. The CDR3 reads CASSSSIFRGRAWTGELFF. CDR3 nucleotide sequence: TGTGCCAGCAGCTCCTCTATCTTCCGGGGGAGGGCCTGGACCGGGGAGCTGTTTTTT.

This clone was seen a few times. This chain joins TRBV19 and TRBJ2-7, with 8 bases fitting TRBD2. V dropped 10 bases and J dropped 0; count of bases not matched to a gene: 11. The CDR3 loop spans 15 amino acids. Germline V gene data show CDR1 as LNHDA and CDR2 as SQIVND (reference sequence). The CDR3 nucleotides are TGTGCCACTGACGCGGGAGGACGATACTCCTACGAGCAGTACTTC. It is translated as CATDAGGRYSYEQYF.

For the CDR3, the DNA is TGTGCCAGCAGCCGCCATATGACAGGGACGGCTTTCTTT. It specifies CASSRHMTGTAFF. The rearrangement joins TRBV7-2 to TRBJ1-1, with TRBD1 identical over 7 bases. This CDR3 comprises 13 residues. V gave up 5 bases and J gave up 11 bases; unmatched junction bases: 11. Per germline, CDR1 SGHTA and CDR2 FQGNSA.

The CDR3 nucleotides read TGTGCCAGCAGCCAAGCGCGGGATACGCAGTATTTT. It is translated as CASSQARDTQYF. The genes are TRBV16 and TRBJ2-3; D unclear. The CDR3 is 12 residues long. Germline V gene lookup returns CDR1 KGHSY and CDR2 FQNENV. Trimming stripped 2 bases from V and 6 bases from J, with 6 bases between.

This clone was found a few times. V and J are TRBV6-5 and TRBJ1-2; the D gene is possibly TRBD1 (6 bases). CDR1 MNHEY and CDR2 SVGAGI come from the germline V gene. This CDR3 region has 14 residues. The V gene lost 6 bases and the J gene lost 2 bases, with 13 bases spanning the gap. The CDR3 protein is CASRTPQGNYGYTF. CDR3 bases: TGTGCCAGCAGGACCCCACAGGGAAACTATGGCTACACCTTC.

This clone showed up just a few times. The chain recombines TRBV5-6 with TRBJ2-3; D perhaps matches TRBD2 (6 bases). This CDR3 is 15 amino acids long. The germline V and J ends were trimmed by 4 bases and 5 bases, with 17 bases remaining between them. The germline CDR1 and CDR2 sequences are SGHDT and YYEEEE. The CDR3 region has the DNA TGTGCCAGCAGCGCCTTTAGCGGCGCGGGAGATACGCAGTATTTT. This sequence encodes CASSAFSGAGDTQYF.